This T cell receptor (beta chain) is from a study of blood T cell repertoires in COVID-19. Study information: T cells, B-cell-depleted T cells, or PBMCs provided the cDNA or gDNA that served as material.

Residents of 24 US areas, aged 18 to 89 years, made up the participants. Recovered status applied to Cohort 3 donors who had two consecutive negative PCRs. It also applied to those with clearance or with symptom resolution. As processed by the authors: Estimates of nucleated cell counts were drawn from the amplification of reference gene primers. Generated by immunoSEQ multiplex PCR, the TCRdb table keeps only in-frame clones and is missing some. From that table come the V and J calls and clone size; the DNA was used to work out D and trimming. The sample carries 140,000 to 150,000 clones, 87% recorded once. The V gene's germline CDR1 is SGHNT and CDR2 YYREEE (reference sequence). V was shortened by 2 bases and J by 4 bases, with 6 bases between the two germline ends. The CDR3 spans 13 residues.

V and J are TRBV5-4 and TRBJ2-2, with D unclear. The sequence came from a man aged 60 to 69 who had recovered from COVID-19. The sequenced sample consisted of PBMCs or T cells enriched from blood (not recorded which). The CDR3 region has the DNA TGTGCCAGCAGCTTTCTTTTCACCGGGGAGCTGTTTTTT. Translation gives CASSFLFTGELFF.